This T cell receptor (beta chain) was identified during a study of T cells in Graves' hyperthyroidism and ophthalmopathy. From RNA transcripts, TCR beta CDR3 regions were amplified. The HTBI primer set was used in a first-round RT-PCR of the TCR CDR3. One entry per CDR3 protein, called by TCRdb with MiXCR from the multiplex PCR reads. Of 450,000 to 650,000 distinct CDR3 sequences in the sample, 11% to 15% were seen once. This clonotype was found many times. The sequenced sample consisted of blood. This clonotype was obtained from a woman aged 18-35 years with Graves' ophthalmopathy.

CDR3 DNA: TGTGCCATCAGTGGCAGGGGTAACTACGAGCAGTACTTC. This encodes CAISGRGNYEQYF. V gene TRBV10-3 combines with J gene TRBJ2-7, with a weak D call TRBD1 (6 bases). CDR3 length equals 13 residues. Trimming took off 4 bases at V and 3 bases at J, with 10 bases between the two ends. CDR1 ENHRY and CDR2 SYGVKD come from the germline V gene.